Below, one TCR beta chain is given with its context. Which antigen it targets is not known. The input lacks base qualities; no much larger clone sits a single base away. RNA was extracted with the RNeasy kit and about 0.5 to 1 ug was reverse transcribed using random hexamers. The immunoSEQ multiplex PCR assay, which covers 54 Vbeta and 13 Jbeta segments, was used to amplify TCR beta CDR3 regions. Bias from PCR amplification was corrected by using a synthetic template baseline for primer optimization and for computational correction. As for how the authors treated the data: Only productive sequences were kept, with reads annotated to V, D and J genes according to IMGT and analyzed in immunoSEQ Analyzer. Clonality was calculated as one minus the Shannon entropy normalized by log2 of the number of productive unique sequences. Public and private clones were assessed among the 100 most prevalent clones of each patient and control. A clone was defined as Susac-specific if it was absent from the healthy and MS cohorts, from some 1,100 published viral clones and from other ImmuneACCESS disease sequences. The public reads were quality trimmed at Q25 with fastp and then assembled into clones with MiXCR by TCRdb, keeping productive beta chains. Each CDR3 protein gets just one entry, which takes the most common genes and DNA from the rows behind it. The V and J calls reflect TCRdb's pipeline rather than the authors' work. This sample is represented by hundreds of thousands of distinct CDR3 sequences; 85% to 95% of them were singletons. The biggest ten clones account for 0.15% to 0.2% of the sample.

The sample belongs to a study of CD8 T cells in Susac syndrome (dated by TCRdb to between 2018 and 2021). Study-wide context: Among the Susac syndrome patients who were sequenced, clinically active disease was present in more than five and clinical remission was observed in eight. Repertoire sequencing was used to test whether CD8+ T cell activation and differentiation in Susac syndrome was antigen driven. Susac syndrome patients were therapy-naive, on corticosteroids (some also receiving IVIg), or on IVIg alone at blood withdrawal.

High-throughput TCR beta sequencing profiled peripheral blood CD8+ and CD4+ T cells from healthy donors, Susac syndrome patients and multiple sclerosis patients. The Susac syndrome patients fulfilled recently defined diagnostic criteria for either definite or probable disease. Bulk CD8+ and CD4+ T cells were purified magnetically by negative isolation, whereas CD8+ TEMRA cells were enriched by FACS. Blood was collected in EDTA tubes and processed within 24 hours, with PBMCs isolated through density gradient centrifugation. PBMCs intended for TCR sequencing were frozen in liquid nitrogen and were later thawed in a 37 degrees C water bath. A purity of at least 90% was achieved for sorted or isolated CD4+, CD8+ and CD8+ TEMRA cells. CDR3 length: 14 amino acids, cysteine to phenylalanine. This entry keeps only the CDR3 DNA: 42 bases, framed from base 1. Sequences SEHNR (CDR1) and FQNEAQ (CDR2) are obtained from the germline V gene (reference sequence). V lost 4 bases and J lost 6 bases; the stretch between them is 10 bases long.

Broader findings and caveats from the paper: In the CD4+ T cell repertoire of Susac syndrome patients, clonal expansion was not detected. The study acknowledged that relatively few individuals were included in the TCR sequencing and HLA analysis.

This chain is built from TRBV7-9 and TRBJ1-6; the D gene is possibly TRBD1, with 5 bases matching. This TCR derives from a human donor with Susac syndrome. Material: CD4+ T cells from PBMCs. The CDR3 here reads CASSSTVLNSPLHF. In nucleotides, the sequence is TGTGCCAGCAGCTCGACAGTACTTAATTCACCCCTCCACTTT.